This T cell receptor beta chain was sequenced in a study of cytomegalovirus exposure and HLA in healthy donors. V shed 3 bases and J 1 base; nucleotides not matched to a gene: 3. Looked up from germline, CDR1 is SGHRS and CDR2 is YFSETQ. The CDR3 is 15 amino acids. The sample holds one count of this clone. Its antigen is still unknown. General study points: According to reports, the classifier identified cytomegalovirus status with high specificity and sensitivity. Exclusion applied to some V segments, including TRBV6-2 and TRBV6-3, as they were indistinguishable.

A multiplex PCR was run with 60 Vbeta primers and 13 Jbeta primers. Libraries were prepared by immunoSEQ multiplex PCR; TCRdb keeps only in-frame clonotypes and omits some of them. The sample carries tens of thousands of clones, around 80% recorded once. The chain links TRBV5-1 to TRBJ2-5; 10 bases are shared with TRBD1. Sequenced input: PBMCs. This receptor was identified in a man younger than 40 in good health and CMV-seronegative. CDR3 bases: TGCGCCAGCAGCTATGGACAGGGGGGCCAAGAGACCCAGTACTTC. Protein sequence: CASSYGQGGQETQYF.